Sequencing of this T cell receptor (beta chain) was carried out in a study of blood T cell repertoires in COVID-19. Study at large: Italy, Spain and the United States were the sources of the convalescent and acute COVID-19 samples.

The CDR3 spans 13 residues. CDR1 is SGDLS and CDR2 is YYNGEE in the germline V gene. V lost 4 bases, J lost 4 bases, and 3 bases stayed unmatched. Sequenced by immunoSEQ multiplex PCR; TCRdb stores in-frame clones only, minus some. The table includes 66,000 or so clones, about 82% detected once. The source of this sequence is a human donor in a cohort sampled during active COVID-19. The rearrangement uses TRBV9 and TRBJ1-2, with TRBD1 matching over 8 bases. Sequencing input: peripheral blood. CDR3 DNA sequence: TGTGCCAGCAGCCTTACAGGGGGCTATGGCTACACCTTC. Its translation is CASSLTGGYGYTF.